Below are 11 T cell receptor beta chains sequenced from a single sample in a study of T cell responses to AZD1222 COVID-19 vaccine. This table comes from immunoSEQ multiplex PCR, and its TCRdb copy is limited to in-frame clones, with some not included. The sample consists of some 150,000 clones, 90% of them appearing once. The sequenced sample was peripheral blood, obtained on day 0 of AZD1222 vaccination. The source is an adult in good health.

The rearrangement joins TRBV6-1 to TRBJ1-2; 8 bases are shared with TRBD1. Germline V CDR1 and CDR2: MNHNS, SASEGT. This CDR3 has 15 residues. V gave up 1 base and J gave up 4 bases; unmatched junction bases: 5. CDR3 DNA sequence: TGTGCCAGCAGTGAAGGACAGGGGATGTTCTATGGCTACACCTTC. Its protein product is CASSEGQGMFYGYTF.

The rearrangement links TRBV28 to TRBJ2-1; TRBD2 agrees at 7 bases. The V and J ends lost 3 bases and 8 bases, in that order; junction bases with no gene match: 7. This CDR3 spans 14 amino acids. Germline V gene sequence: CDR1 MDHEN, CDR2 SYDVKM. CDR3 region: CASSFTGGAYEQFF. CDR3 nucleotides: TGTGCCAGCAGTTTCACGGGAGGTGCATATGAGCAGTTCTTC.

In its sample, this clone was seen once. For the CDR3, the DNA is TGTGCCAGCAGTTTACGAACAGGGCCAAATTCACCCCTCCACTTT. It is translated as CASSLRTGPNSPLHF. The V call is TRBV28, the J call TRBJ1-6; D possibly corresponds to TRBD1 (6 bases). This CDR3 spans 15 amino acids. Trimming removed 2 bases from V and 7 bases from J, with 12 bases in between. CDR1 and CDR2 (germline): MDHEN, SYDVKM.

The gene calls are TRBV6-2 or TRBV6-3 and TRBJ2-3; no reliable D call. V was shortened by 0 bases and J by 0 bases, with 7 bases between the two germline ends. Germline V lookup: CDR1 MNHEY, CDR2 SVGEGT. The CDR3 covers 15 residues. CDR3 protein: CASSYSYGSTDTQYF. The CDR3 nucleotides read TGTGCCAGCAGTTACTCTTACGGGAGCACAGATACGCAGTATTTT.

The chain employs TRBV7-9 and TRBJ2-5; unclear D gene. The germline gives CDR1 SEHNR, CDR2 FQNEAQ (reference sequence). This CDR3 is built from 13 residues. The ends were cut back, 0 bases at V and 5 bases at J, with 7 bases in the middle. CDR3 nucleotides: TGTGCCAGCAGCTTAGCGGGCTGGGAGACCCAGTACTTC. As protein: CASSLAGWETQYF.

The V and J genes are TRBV18 and TRBJ1-1; TRBD1 matches at 11 bases. Germline V lookup: CDR1 KGHSH, CDR2 LQKENI. Trimming took 3 bases from V and 2 from J; bases not matched to a gene: 5. This CDR3 has 16 amino acids. CDR3 amino acids: CASSPGTGGINTEAFF. The DNA for the CDR3 is TGTGCCAGCTCACCTGGGACAGGGGGAATCAACACTGAAGCTTTCTTT.

The rearrangement uses TRBV5-6 and TRBJ2-3, with D possibly being TRBD1 (5 bases). V lost 2 bases and J 3 bases, leaving 16 bases between the germline ends. Germline loops: CDR1 SGHDT, CDR2 YYEEEE. The CDR3 has 16 residues. This CDR3 reads CASSFVGRVVTDTQYF. CDR3 DNA: TGTGCCAGCAGCTTTGTGGGCAGGGTAGTGACAGATACGCAGTATTTT.

The rearrangement uses TRBV28 and TRBJ2-2; D is undetermined. The CDR3 runs 12 residues. CDR1 MDHEN and CDR2 SYDVKM come from the germline V gene. Trimming removed 3 bases from V and 4 bases from J, with 3 bases in between. CDR3 sequence: CASSLGTGELFF. The CDR3 DNA sequence: TGTGCCAGCAGTTTGGGCACCGGGGAGCTGTTTTTT.

The chain couples TRBV4-2 to TRBJ2-1, with D maybe TRBD2 (6 bases). This CDR3 region has 16 residues. CDR1 is LGHNA and CDR2 is YNFKEQ in the germline V gene. V was pared by 6 bases and J by 0 bases, with 15 bases between. CDR3 sequence reads: CASRSHPGSSYNEQFF. In DNA, the CDR3 is TGTGCCAGCAGATCCCATCCCGGGAGCTCCTACAATGAGCAGTTCTTC.

The count of this clone is one. The V and J genes are TRBV7-9 and TRBJ2-1, with TRBD1 matching over 11 bases. Germline V gene lookup returns CDR1 SEHNR and CDR2 FQNEAQ (reference sequence). Trimming took 5 bases from V and 6 from J; bases not matched to a gene: 6. CDR3 size: 15 residues. Written as DNA, the CDR3 is TGTGCCAGCAGCCCCGGACAGGGGGCTGGCAATGAGCAGTTCTTC. Protein: CASSPGQGAGNEQFF.

This clone appeared once. The rearrangement joins TRBV12-3 or TRBV12-4 to TRBJ1-2; D perhaps matches TRBD1 (5 bases). The V end was cut by 1 base, the J end by 2 bases, with 5 bases between. The CDR3 covers 13 residues. The CDR3 DNA sequence: TGTGCCAGCAGTTTAGGGACAAACTATGGCTACACCTTC. It encodes CASSLGTNYGYTF.